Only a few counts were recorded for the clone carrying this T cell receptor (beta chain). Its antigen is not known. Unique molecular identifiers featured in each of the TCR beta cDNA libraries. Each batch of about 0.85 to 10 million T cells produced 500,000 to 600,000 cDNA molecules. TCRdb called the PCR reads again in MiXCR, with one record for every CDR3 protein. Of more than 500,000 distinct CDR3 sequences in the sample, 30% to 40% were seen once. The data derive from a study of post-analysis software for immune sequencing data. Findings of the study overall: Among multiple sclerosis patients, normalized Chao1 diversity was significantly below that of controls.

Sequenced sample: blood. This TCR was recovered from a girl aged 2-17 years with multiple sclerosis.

The chain's CDR3 is CASSVDPPGLVSDTQYF. The CDR3 coding sequence is TGTGCCAGCAGCGTAGACCCACCCGGGCTAGTCTCAGATACGCAGTATTTT. The chain combines TRBV9 with TRBJ2-3, with no clear D. The CDR3 is made up of 17 amino acids. From germline, CDR1 is SGDLS and CDR2 YYNGEE. Trimming left V 0 bases short and J 4 bases short, with 18 bases between.